These T cell receptor beta chains were read from a single sample in a study of shared clonotypes between healthy human individuals. Some clones are missing from TCRdb's copy, which holds only in-frame ones; the method was immunoSEQ multiplex PCR. The repertoire includes roughly 850,000 clones, around 96% of them detected once, and around 0.25% sits in the top ten. Sequenced material: naive CD8+ T cells sorted from blood. The source of these receptors is a man younger than 40 in good health. CDR3s include the opening cysteine and the closing phenylalanine or tryptophan. The D gene is left open where the match is weak. Not every row has a clone size; where given, it reads once, few, many or a size class.

d_gene: NA; j_gene: TRBJ2-7; v_gene: TRBV27; abundance: NA; CDR3aa: CASSSGGSRGDEQYF; CDR3nt: TGTGCCAGCAGTTCCGGCGGCAGTAGGGGGGACGAGCAGTACTTC
d_gene: NA; j_gene: TRBJ2-7; v_gene: TRBV27; abundance: NA; CDR3aa: CASSKTDYYEQYF; CDR3nt: TGTGCCAGCAGTAAGACAGACTACTACGAGCAGTACTTC
d_gene: TRBD2; j_gene: TRBJ2-1; v_gene: TRBV4-3; abundance: NA; CDR3aa: CASSQERVLAGTFPVF; CDR3nt: TGCGCCAGCAGCCAAGAGCGAGTCCTAGCGGGAACTTTTCCGGTCTTC
d_gene: TRBD1; j_gene: TRBJ2-1; v_gene: TRBV9; abundance: NA; CDR3aa: CASSPTGTGVYNEQFF; CDR3nt: TGTGCCAGCAGCCCCACCGGGACAGGTGTCTACAATGAGCAGTTCTTC
d_gene: NA; j_gene: TRBJ2-2; v_gene: TRBV29-1; abundance: NA; CDR3aa: CSVASTSNTGELFF; CDR3nt: TGCAGCGTTGCGAGTACATCGAACACCGGGGAGCTGTTTTTT
d_gene: NA; j_gene: TRBJ2-7; v_gene: TRBV9; abundance: once; CDR3aa: CASSPGADMSDEQYF; CDR3nt: TGTGCCAGCAGCCCCGGGGCGGACATGTCCGACGAGCAGTACTTC
d_gene: NA; j_gene: TRBJ2-7; v_gene: TRBV4-2; abundance: NA; CDR3aa: CASSQASGISYEQYF; CDR3nt: TGTGCCAGCAGCCAAGCCTCTGGAATCTCCTACGAGCAGTACTTC
d_gene: NA; j_gene: TRBJ2-1; v_gene: TRBV6-6; abundance: NA; CDR3aa: CASSPRDYEQFF; CDR3nt: TGTGCCAGCTCTCCCCGGGATTATGAGCAGTTCTTC
d_gene: NA; j_gene: TRBJ1-5; v_gene: TRBV9; abundance: NA; CDR3aa: CASSVDAYSNQPQHF; CDR3nt: TGTGCCAGCAGCGTAGATGCTTATAGCAATCAGCCCCAGCATTTT
d_gene: NA; j_gene: TRBJ2-7; v_gene: TRBV4-1; abundance: NA; CDR3aa: CASSHRDGDYEQYF; CDR3nt: TGCGCCAGCAGCCACCGGGACGGAGACTACGAGCAGTACTTC
d_gene: NA; j_gene: TRBJ2-7; v_gene: TRBV5-3; abundance: once; CDR3aa: CARKGEKSSYEQYF; CDR3nt: TGTGCCAGGAAGGGAGAGAAGAGCTCCTACGAGCAGTACTTC
d_gene: TRBD2; j_gene: TRBJ2-7; v_gene: TRBV30; abundance: NA; CDR3aa: CAWSVWTSGSYEQYF; CDR3nt: TGTGCCTGGAGTGTGTGGACTAGCGGGAGCTACGAGCAGTACTTC
d_gene: NA; j_gene: TRBJ1-1; v_gene: TRBV10-3; abundance: once; CDR3aa: CAIRETEYTEAFF; CDR3nt: TGTGCCATCAGAGAAACAGAATACACTGAAGCTTTCTTT
d_gene: NA; j_gene: TRBJ2-7; v_gene: TRBV10-1; abundance: NA; CDR3aa: CASSTGQAGDEQYF; CDR3nt: TGCGCCAGCAGTACGGGGCAAGCAGGCGACGAGCAGTACTTC
d_gene: NA; j_gene: TRBJ2-2; v_gene: TRBV11-2; abundance: NA; CDR3aa: CASSLGVWRAKTGELFF; CDR3nt: TGTGCCAGCAGCTTAGGGGTATGGCGGGCTAAGACCGGGGAGCTGTTTTTT
d_gene: NA; j_gene: TRBJ1-1; v_gene: TRBV14; abundance: NA; CDR3aa: CASSRVRGGTEAFF; CDR3nt: TGTGCCAGCAGCCGCGTCAGGGGCGGGACTGAAGCTTTCTTT
d_gene: TRBD2; j_gene: TRBJ2-7; v_gene: TRBV27; abundance: NA; CDR3aa: CASSVSGVYYEQYF; CDR3nt: TGTGCCAGCAGTGTCAGCGGGGTCTACTACGAGCAGTACTTC
d_gene: TRBD1; j_gene: TRBJ2-3; v_gene: TRBV27; abundance: NA; CDR3aa: CASSWDQPGQRLPSTDTQYF; CDR3nt: TGTGCCAGCAGTTGGGATCAACCGGGACAGAGATTGCCTAGCACAGATACGCAGTATTTT
d_gene: TRBD2; j_gene: TRBJ2-2; v_gene: TRBV7-9; abundance: NA; CDR3aa: CASSGTSGTNTGELFF; CDR3nt: TGTGCCAGCAGCGGTACTAGCGGGACGAACACCGGGGAGCTGTTTTTT
d_gene: NA; j_gene: TRBJ1-5; v_gene: TRBV7-9; abundance: NA; CDR3aa: CASSQEHLPDQPQHF; CDR3nt: TGTGCCAGCAGTCAAGAACATCTCCCCGATCAGCCCCAGCATTTT
d_gene: TRBD1; j_gene: TRBJ2-7; v_gene: TRBV10-3; abundance: NA; CDR3aa: CAISESEDRIFYEQYF; CDR3nt: TGTGCCATCAGTGAGTCGGAGGACAGGATCTTCTACGAGCAGTACTTC
d_gene: TRBD2; j_gene: TRBJ2-7; v_gene: TRBV4-3; abundance: NA; CDR3aa: CASSQDPSGGAYEQYF; CDR3nt: TGCGCCAGCAGCCAAGATCCTAGCGGGGGCGCCTACGAGCAGTACTTC
d_gene: NA; j_gene: TRBJ2-7; v_gene: TRBV6-5; abundance: NA; CDR3aa: CASSYEAASYEQYF; CDR3nt: TGTGCCAGCAGTTATGAAGCGGCCTCCTACGAGCAGTACTTC
d_gene: TRBD2; j_gene: TRBJ2-2; v_gene: TRBV27; abundance: NA; CDR3aa: CASSLGEGLTGELFF; CDR3nt: TGTGCCAGCAGTTTGGGGGAGGGCCTGACCGGGGAGCTGTTTTTT
d_gene: NA; j_gene: TRBJ2-7; v_gene: TRBV6-6; abundance: NA; CDR3aa: CASSYAPVPTYEQYF; CDR3nt: TGTGCCAGCAGTTACGCACCAGTCCCGACCTACGAGCAGTACTTC
d_gene: NA; j_gene: TRBJ1-2; v_gene: TRBV27; abundance: NA; CDR3aa: CASSDNQYYGYTF; CDR3nt: TGTGCCAGCAGCGACAACCAGTACTATGGCTACACCTTC
d_gene: TRBD2; j_gene: TRBJ2-2; v_gene: TRBV4-2; abundance: NA; CDR3aa: CASSQDRTSGSHTGELFF; CDR3nt: TGTGCCAGCAGCCAAGATAGAACTAGCGGGAGCCACACCGGGGAGCTGTTTTTT
d_gene: NA; j_gene: TRBJ2-7; v_gene: TRBV7-9; abundance: NA; CDR3aa: CASSLELNYEQYF; CDR3nt: TGTGCCAGCAGCTTAGAACTAAACTACGAGCAGTACTTC
d_gene: NA; j_gene: TRBJ2-5; v_gene: TRBV2; abundance: NA; CDR3aa: CASTGTQETQYF; CDR3nt: TGTGCCAGCACCGGGACACAAGAGACCCAGTACTTC
d_gene: TRBD1; j_gene: TRBJ1-1; v_gene: TRBV30; abundance: NA; CDR3aa: CAWSGTGTEAFF; CDR3nt: TGTGCCTGGAGTGGGACAGGGACTGAAGCTTTCTTT
d_gene: NA; j_gene: TRBJ2-7; v_gene: TRBV11-2; abundance: NA; CDR3aa: CASSSGAPKIYEQYF; CDR3nt: TGTGCCAGCAGCTCTGGGGCGCCGAAGATCTACGAGCAGTACTTC
d_gene: NA; j_gene: TRBJ2-2; v_gene: TRBV27; abundance: NA; CDR3aa: CASSLLGGEEELFF; CDR3nt: TGTGCCAGCAGTTTATTAGGGGGGGAGGAGGAGCTGTTTTTT
d_gene: NA; j_gene: TRBJ2-6; v_gene: TRBV29-1; abundance: NA; CDR3aa: CSVDRVGPGANVLTF; CDR3nt: TGCAGCGTTGATCGAGTAGGACCGGGGGCCAACGTCCTGACTTTC
d_gene: NA; j_gene: TRBJ2-1; v_gene: TRBV6-6; abundance: NA; CDR3aa: CASRPGSNEQFF; CDR3nt: TGTGCCAGCAGACCAGGTTCCAATGAGCAGTTCTTC
d_gene: NA; j_gene: TRBJ2-3; v_gene: TRBV28; abundance: NA; CDR3aa: CASSLYTEVTDTQYF; CDR3nt: TGTGCCAGCAGTTTATATACTGAGGTCACAGATACGCAGTATTTT
d_gene: NA; j_gene: TRBJ2-3; v_gene: TRBV29-1; abundance: NA; CDR3aa: CSVEVPYQADTQYF; CDR3nt: TGCAGCGTTGAGGTGCCCTACCAGGCAGATACGCAGTATTTT
d_gene: NA; j_gene: TRBJ2-3; v_gene: TRBV25-1; abundance: NA; CDR3aa: CASSEWADTQYF; CDR3nt: TGTGCCAGCAGTGAGTGGGCAGATACGCAGTATTTT
d_gene: NA; j_gene: TRBJ2-7; v_gene: TRBV11-2; abundance: NA; CDR3aa: CASSLLYYEQYF; CDR3nt: TGTGCCAGCAGCTTATTGTACTACGAGCAGTACTTC
d_gene: NA; j_gene: TRBJ2-1; v_gene: TRBV7-8; abundance: NA; CDR3aa: CASSHPQGRSYNEQFF; CDR3nt: TGTGCCAGCAGCCATCCACAGGGTCGCTCCTACAATGAGCAGTTCTTC
d_gene: TRBD1; j_gene: TRBJ2-4; v_gene: TRBV9; abundance: NA; CDR3aa: CASSPPGQGFLYF; CDR3nt: TGTGCCAGCAGCCCCCCGGGACAGGGATTTCTGTACTTC
d_gene: NA; j_gene: TRBJ1-4; v_gene: TRBV30; abundance: NA; CDR3aa: CAWGREDEKLFF; CDR3nt: TGTGCCTGGGGACGGGAAGATGAAAAACTGTTTTTT
d_gene: TRBD1; j_gene: TRBJ1-5; v_gene: TRBV18; abundance: NA; CDR3aa: CVSSLYGTVDQPQHF; CDR3nt: TGTGTCAGCTCACTTTACGGGACAGTCGATCAGCCCCAGCATTTT
d_gene: NA; j_gene: TRBJ2-7; v_gene: TRBV7-9; abundance: once; CDR3aa: CASSLVQGGLSSYEQYF; CDR3nt: TGTGCCAGCAGCTTAGTACAAGGGGGTTTAAGCTCCTACGAGCAGTACTTC